This TCR beta chain was sequenced in a study of blood T cell repertoires in COVID-19. Study-wide context: Whether acute or convalescent, the COVID-19 samples came from the United States, Italy and Spain.

V dropped 0 bases and J dropped 8; count of bases not matched to a gene: 6. CDR1 and CDR2 from the germline V gene are GTSNPN and SVGIG (reference sequence). The CDR3 consists of 13 residues. Authors' methods: Nucleated cell number was recorded as an estimate derived from reference gene primer amplification. Profiling relied on immunoSEQ multiplex PCR, and the TCRdb table lists in-frame clones only, not all of them. V and J calls and clone size are copied from that table; D and trimming were computed from the DNA. The sample shows tens of thousands of clones, roughly 90% of them seen only once. V and J are TRBV30 and TRBJ1-2; TRBD1 matches 7 bases. Sequenced sample: peripheral blood. This clonotype was sampled from a man aged 55 to 70 with COVID-19, enrolled during active disease. The CDR3 sequence is CAWSVLTGKGYTF. The CDR3 coding sequence is TGTGCCTGGAGTGTACTGACAGGGAAAGGCTACACCTTC. The full variable domain, its missing parts supplied by reference TRBV30 and TRBJ1-2, is SQTIHQWPATLVQPVGSPLSLECTVEGTSNPNLYWYRQAAGRGLQLLFYSVGIGQISSEVPQNLSASRPQDRQFILSSKKLLLSDSGFYLCAWSVLTGKGYTFGSGTRLTVV.